The 28 T cell receptor beta chains given below trace back to one sample, sequenced in a study of T cell responses to AZD1222 COVID-19 vaccine. TCRdb's table, derived via immunoSEQ multiplex PCR, lists solely in-frame clones and lacks some. The table lists more than 95,000 clones, around 91% of them singletons, with roughly a sixth in the top ten. The sequences come from peripheral blood, collected on day 0 of AZD1222 vaccination. All receptors derive from an adult in good health.

The rearrangement joins TRBV5-6 to TRBJ2-5; TRBD2 agrees at 8 bases. CDR1 and CDR2 from the germline V gene are SGHDT and YYEEEE. There are 16 residues in the CDR3. V dropped 2 bases and J dropped 7; count of bases not matched to a gene: 13. CDR3 nucleotides: TGTGCCAGCAGCTTCCTGGTCGGGGGGGCCGTCGGGACCCAGTACTTC. Translated, it gives CASSFLVGGAVGTQYF.

The chain couples TRBV7-3 to TRBJ2-5; D is possibly TRBD1 or TRBD2 (5 bases each). The CDR3 is 13 amino acids. CDR1 SGHTA and CDR2 FQGTGA come from the germline V gene. V gave up 3 bases and J gave up 4 bases, with 9 bases separating them. CDR3 sequence: CASSFGGRETQYF. The CDR3 DNA is TGTGCCAGCAGCTTTGGGGGAAGAGAGACCCAGTACTTC.

The chain combines TRBV3-1 (or the pseudogene TRBV3-2) with TRBJ1-3; TRBD1 is a possible D gene (6 bases). The V gene lost 0 bases and the J gene lost 3 bases, with 12 bases spanning the gap. The CDR3 is made up of 16 amino acids. CDR1 LGHDT and CDR2 YNNKEL come from the germline V gene (reference sequence). The CDR3 spells CASSQDGQIFGNTIYF. In nucleotides, the CDR3 is TGTGCCAGCAGCCAAGATGGACAGATCTTTGGAAACACCATATATTTT.

The chain combines TRBV6-4 with TRBJ1-2; D ambiguous. V was trimmed by 0 bases and J by 8 bases, leaving 10 bases between them. The germline V gene encodes CDR1 MRHNA and CDR2 SNTAGT. CDR3 size: 13 residues. In nucleotides, the CDR3 is TGTGCCAGCAGTGACTCGCCGGGTTGGGGCTACACCTTC. This translates into CASSDSPGWGYTF.

With regard to this clone: The junction shows a germline mismatch at one end, possibly a read error. This chain joins TRBV12-3 or TRBV12-4 and TRBJ1-1; no firm D call. The CDR3 consists of 11 residues. The CDR3 bases are TGTACCAGCAGTTTTGGCCGAGAAGCTTTCTTT. Translating it yields CTSSFGREAFF.

The V call is TRBV4-1, the J call TRBJ1-2; D is undetermined. Trimming shortened V by 4 bases and J by 7 bases, and 16 bases separated the two germline ends. Germline CDR1 and CDR2: MGHRA and YSYEKL. The CDR3 is 14 residues long. CDR3 region: CASSPASRAGGYTF. CDR3 DNA: TGCGCCAGCAGCCCGGCCTCGAGGGCTGGTGGCTACACCTTC.

The chain uses TRBV9 and TRBJ2-7, with TRBD1 identical over 8 bases. The CDR3 has 16 amino acids. Germline CDR1 and CDR2: SGDLS and YYNGEE. J lost 2 bases, V lost 4 bases, and 11 bases had no gene match. CDR3 nucleotide sequence: TGTGCCAGCAGCCCGTCTGGACAGGGCCCAGCCTACGAGCAGTACTTC. It specifies CASSPSGQGPAYEQYF.

The chain joins TRBV7-8 to TRBJ2-2, with a possible D match to TRBD1 (6 bases). This CDR3 spans 13 amino acids. Germline CDR1 reads SGHVS; CDR2 reads FQNEAQ. Trimming left V 5 bases short and J 6 bases short, with 10 bases between. The CDR3 here is CASSPQGPGELFF. The CDR3 nucleotides are TGTGCCAGCAGCCCACAGGGCCCCGGGGAGCTGTTTTTT.

This sequence joins TRBV28 and TRBJ1-4, with 9 bases lining up with TRBD1. V was clipped by 3 bases and J by 8 bases; unmatched bases: 7. Per germline, CDR1 MDHEN and CDR2 SYDVKM. CDR3 size: 15 residues. The CDR3 DNA is TGTGCCAGCAGTTTCTCCGGGACAGGGATGGAAAAACTGTTTTTT. Its protein product is CASSFSGTGMEKLFF.

V is TRBV13 and J is TRBJ2-7, with D perhaps TRBD2 (6 bases). There are 12 residues in the CDR3. V dropped 8 bases and J dropped 6 bases, with 14 bases sitting between them. Germline CDR1 reads PRHDT; CDR2 reads FYEKMQ (reference sequence). CDR3 sequence (DNA): TGTGCCAGCCCCGGTCCCGGGGGCGAGCAGTACTTC. It encodes CASPGPGGEQYF.

The chain couples TRBV19 to TRBJ1-2; D call uncertain. Germline CDR1 is LNHDA and CDR2 is SQIVND (reference sequence). This CDR3 is 15 amino acids long. Trimming took off 4 bases at V and 6 bases at J, with 18 bases between the two ends. The CDR3 here is CASSTIKWAEDGYTF. In nucleotides, the CDR3 is TGTGCCAGTAGTACCATTAAATGGGCGGAGGATGGCTACACCTTC.

The rearrangement uses TRBV5-1 and TRBJ1-5, with TRBD1 matching over 7 bases. Germline V gene lookup returns CDR1 SGHRS and CDR2 YFSETQ. The CDR3 covers 13 residues. The V gene end was trimmed by 2 bases and the J gene end by 7 bases; junction bases not matched to a gene: 3. In nucleotides, the CDR3 is TGCGCCAGCAGCTTTAGGGGGCCCCAGCCCCAGCATTTT. Translation gives CASSFRGPQPQHF.

The chain recombines TRBV4-1 with TRBJ1-2; TRBD1 is a possible D gene (6 bases). Germline CDR1 MGHRA, CDR2 YSYEKL. V was clipped by 1 base and J by 4 bases, with 13 bases between them. CDR3 length equals 15 residues. The CDR3 region has the DNA TGCGCCAGCAGCCAAGGGGACACCGAATTCTATGGCTACACCTTC. Its translation is CASSQGDTEFYGYTF.

This chain uses TRBV6-5 with TRBJ1-6, with D unresolved. This CDR3 is 14 amino acids long. V lost 2 bases, J lost 4 bases, and 6 bases lay in between. From germline, CDR1 is MNHEY and CDR2 SVGAGI. The CDR3 nucleotides read TGTGCCAGCAGTTACAGGCAGTATAATTCACCCCTCCACTTT. This codes for CASSYRQYNSPLHF.

The rearrangement uses TRBV21-1 and TRBJ1-3. TRBV21-1 represents a pseudogene. This CDR3 region has 14 residues. This chain's CDR3 is CASSDRDSGNTIYF. CDR3 bases: TGTGCCAGCAGCGATCGGGACTCTGGAAACACCATATATTTT.

The chain uses TRBV7-9 and TRBJ2-7, with a tentative D call TRBD2 (5 bases). The CDR3 totals 12 residues. The V and J ends lost 6 bases and 3 bases respectively, with 9 bases between them. In germline, CDR1 is SEHNR, CDR2 FQNEAQ (reference sequence). CDR3 amino acids: CASRIEGYEQYF. The CDR3 DNA reads TGTGCCAGCAGAATCGAGGGCTACGAGCAGTACTTC.

The genes are TRBV6-5 and TRBJ2-7, with D maybe TRBD1 (5 bases). With 10 bases removed from V and 2 bases from J, the gap between germline ends came to 12 bases. The germline V gene encodes CDR1 MNHEY and CDR2 SVGAGI. CDR3 length: 12 amino acids. The CDR3 DNA reads as TGTGCCATACGGACAACCACCTACGAGCAGTACTTC. Translated, it gives CAIRTTTYEQYF.

The chain links TRBV19 to TRBJ2-7; 8 bases map to TRBD1. J lost 4 bases, V lost 3 bases, and 8 bases had no gene match. The CDR3 contains 15 residues. Germline lookup yields CDR1 LNHDA and CDR2 SQIVND (reference sequence). CDR3 DNA sequence: TGTGCCAGTAGTATTGGCTCCCAGGGGGCTTACGAGCAGTACTTC. Protein product: CASSIGSQGAYEQYF.

J is TRBJ1-5 and V is TRBV11-2, with 8 nucleotides matching TRBD1. Germline loops: CDR1 SGHAT, CDR2 FQNNGV. The CDR3 has 14 amino acids. V lost 4 bases, J lost 6 bases, and 5 bases stayed unmatched. The CDR3 reads CASSSGTGGQPQHF. The CDR3 nucleotides read TGTGCCAGCAGCTCCGGGACAGGAGGTCAGCCCCAGCATTTT. Drawing the rest from reference TRBV11-2 and TRBJ1-5, the complete variable domain is EAGVAQSPRYKIIEKRQSVAFWCNPISGHATLYWYQQILGQGPKLLIQFQNNGVVDDSQLPKDRFSAERLKGVDSTLKIQPAKLEDSAVYLCASSSGTGGQPQHFGDGTRLSIL.

This CDR3 reads CASSENRDSSYEQYF. The CDR3 DNA follows: TGTGCCAGCAGCGAAAACCGGGACAGCTCCTACGAGCAGTACTTC. The V call is TRBV11-2, the J call TRBJ2-7; 7 nucleotides align to TRBD1. The CDR3 has 15 residues. CDR1 and CDR2 (germline): SGHAT, FQNNGV. Germline trimming cut 5 bases from V and 0 bases from J; bases unmatched to any gene: 7.

This clone has more than one count but fewer than ten. The chain is built from TRBV4-2 and TRBJ2-7; D ambiguous. V dropped 4 bases and J dropped 4 bases, with 17 bases sitting between them. Per the germline V gene, CDR1 is LGHNA and CDR2 is YNFKEQ. The CDR3 spans 15 residues. CDR3 coding DNA: TGTGCCAGCAGCCTTACGTCGGGCCCGCAATACGAGCAGTACTTC. This encodes CASSLTSGPQYEQYF.

The gene calls are TRBV6-1 and TRBJ1-2, with 10 bases lining up with TRBD1. In germline, CDR1 is MNHNS, CDR2 SASEGT. This CDR3 spans 17 amino acids. V lost 4 bases and J lost 4; bases outside the gene matches: 12. CDR3 loop: CASSGIDRGTGAYGYTF. As DNA, the CDR3 is TGTGCCAGCAGTGGCATCGATAGGGGGACAGGGGCCTATGGCTACACCTTC.

The V and J genes are TRBV5-5 and TRBJ1-1, with no clear D. CDR1 and CDR2 (germline): SGHKS, YYEKEE (reference sequence). The CDR3 has 15 amino acids. Trimming removed 4 bases from V and 2 bases from J, with 15 bases in between. The CDR3 spells CASSHAQLANTEAFF. The DNA of the CDR3 is TGTGCCAGCAGCCACGCCCAGTTAGCTAACACTGAAGCTTTCTTT.

A single count supports this clone. The chain links TRBV4-1 to TRBJ2-3, with 9 bases that match TRBD1. V shed 1 base and J 4 bases; nucleotides not matched to a gene: 9. Germline CDR1 and CDR2: MGHRA and YSYEKL. The CDR3 extends over 17 amino acids. The CDR3: CASSQVGPGQGPDTQYF. As DNA, the CDR3 is TGCGCCAGCAGCCAAGTGGGCCCGGGACAGGGACCAGATACGCAGTATTTT.

This chain joins TRBV5-1 and TRBJ2-5; D possibly corresponds to TRBD1 (5 bases). Germline lookup yields CDR1 SGHRS and CDR2 YFSETQ. The CDR3 is 14 amino acids. Trimming took off 3 bases at V and 0 bases at J, with 9 bases between the two ends. The CDR3 protein is CASSSPGNQETQYF. The CDR3, as DNA: TGCGCCAGCAGCTCCCCAGGGAACCAAGAGACCCAGTACTTC. Combining the CDR3 with reference TRBV5-1 and TRBJ2-5 gives the whole variable domain KAGVTQTPRYLIKTRGQQVTLSCSPISGHRSVSWYQQTPGQGLQFLFEYFSETQRNKGNFPGRFSGRQFSNSRSEMNVSTLELGDSALYLCASSSPGNQETQYFGPGTRLLVL.

The chain employs TRBV6-5 and TRBJ2-3, with 7 bases identical to TRBD1. V shed 3 bases and J 0 bases; nucleotides not matched to a gene: 6. The length of the CDR3 is 16 residues. Per the germline V gene, CDR1 is MNHEY and CDR2 is SVGAGI. This chain's CDR3 is CASSYALQGSTDTQYF. CDR3 DNA sequence: TGTGCCAGCAGTTATGCCCTACAGGGGAGCACAGATACGCAGTATTTT.

About this clone itself: The conserved final phenylalanine or tryptophan is absent from the CDR3, which likely points to a read error. The chain recombines TRBV2 with TRBJ1-6; the D is unclear. The germline CDR1 and CDR2 sequences are SNHLY and FYNNEI. The V and J ends lost 7 bases and 5 bases respectively, with 12 bases between them. This CDR3 contains 14 residues. Written as DNA, the CDR3 is TGTGCCAGCAATGATAGGCGAAATAATTCACCCCTCCACCTT. This gives the protein CASNDRRNNSPLHL.

The chain is built from TRBV27 and TRBJ1-2; 7 bases agree with TRBD1. J was trimmed by 4 bases and V by 3 bases; bases with no gene match: 23. Germline V gives CDR1 MNHEY, CDR2 SMNVEV (reference sequence). This CDR3 spans 20 amino acids. Here the CDR3 reads CASSFTSRTGPIETSYGYTF. CDR3 sequence (DNA): TGTGCCAGCAGTTTTACCTCACGGACAGGTCCTATCGAAACTAGCTATGGCTACACCTTC.